The T cell receptor beta chain described here comes from a study of T-cell reconstitution after alpha-beta-depleted transplantation in children. Unique molecular identifiers tagged the TCRbeta library. In TCRdb, the PCR reads were re-called with MiXCR into one record per CDR3 protein. This table holds around 450,000 distinct CDR3 sequences, over 40% found once. In regard to this clonotype: Its antigen is currently unknown.

General observations from the study: TCRbeta diversity was high at day 60 in some patients (a result of surviving recipient T cells and thymic progenitors).

Germline V lookup: CDR1 MNHEY, CDR2 SVGAGI. The V and J ends lost 4 bases and 2 bases, in that order; junction bases with no gene match: 7. The CDR3 has 16 residues. Sequencing was performed on PBMCs, taken before TCRalphabeta/CD19-depleted stem cell transplant. The chain links TRBV6-5 to TRBJ2-1; 8 bases are a match to TRBD1. This receptor was obtained from a girl aged 2-10 years with aplastic anemia, due to receive a stem cell transplant. CDR3 region: CASSSTDRAPYNEQFF. The CDR3 bases are TGTGCCAGCAGTTCTACGGACAGGGCTCCCTACAATGAGCAGTTCTTC.